The 9 T cell receptor beta chains reported below all come from one sample, sequenced in a study of beta chain features in type 1 diabetes. Sequenced material consisted of expressed TCRB transcripts (all of the isolated RNA was reverse transcribed). Repertoires were generated with immunoSEQ multiplex PCR, while TCRdb's copy carries only in-frame clones and drops some. The sample has 60,000 or so clones, approximately 59% seen once; the top ten hold about 2.2%. Sequencing used Tregs from blood. These TCRs come from a woman in her late teens or twenties in good health.

The chain joins TRBV4-3 to TRBJ2-7; TRBD1 matches 7 bases. The V segment lost 3 bases and the J segment 6 bases; nucleotides outside the gene matches: 2. Looked up from germline, CDR1 is LGHNA and CDR2 is YSLEER. The CDR3 consists of 12 residues. CDR3 nucleotides: TGCGCCAGCAGCCATCCAGGGGGCGAGCAGTACTTC. This codes for CASSHPGGEQYF.

J is TRBJ2-5 and V is TRBV5-1; 7 bases line up with TRBD2. The tail of the sequence fits TRBJ2-7 better, so the J call may be wrong. The CDR3 contains 16 residues. From germline, CDR1 is SGHRS and CDR2 YFSETQ. The CDR3 loop is CASSRYSSGIGDEQYF. CDR3 nucleotide sequence: TGCGCCAGCAGCCGGTACTCCAGCGGGATTGGCGACGAGCAGTACTTC.

This clone was counted only a few times. The chain is built from TRBV4-2 and TRBJ2-3; the match to TRBD2 covers 11 bases. Germline CDR1 LGHNA, CDR2 YNFKEQ. V dropped 4 bases and J dropped 5; count of bases not matched to a gene: 8. This CDR3 has 16 amino acids. CDR3 nucleotide sequence: TGTGCCAGCAGCCTCCCACTAGCGGGAGTAAAAGATACGCAGTATTTT. Protein sequence: CASSLPLAGVKDTQYF.

This clone was detected a few times. This chain connects TRBV7-9 to TRBJ2-2; the match to TRBD2 covers 12 bases. V shed 4 bases and J 4 bases; nucleotides not matched to a gene: 7. The CDR3 has 17 amino acids. Germline V gene data show CDR1 as SEHNR and CDR2 as FQNEAQ (reference sequence). This CDR3 is CASSSWTSGISTGELFF. Here the CDR3 DNA reads TGTGCCAGCAGCTCCTGGACTAGCGGGATAAGCACCGGGGAGCTGTTTTTT.

In its sample, this clone was seen a few times. This chain uses TRBV7-2 with TRBJ1-5, with D unclear. CDR1 and CDR2 from the germline V gene are SGHTA and FQGNSA. Trimming took 6 bases from V and 7 from J, leaving 13 bases between them. The CDR3 has 13 residues. The CDR3 nucleotides read TGTGCCAGCAGTTTTCTGGGCTCCCAGCCCCAGCATTTT. Amino acids: CASSFLGSQPQHF. Together with reference TRBV7-2 and TRBJ1-5, the CDR3 gives the full variable domain: GAGVSQSPSNKVTEKGKDVELRCDPISGHTALYWYRQSLGQGLEFLIYFQGNSAPDKSGLPSDRFSAERTGGSVSTLTIQRTQQEDSAVYLCASSFLGSQPQHFGDGTRLSIL.

The chain links TRBV7-9 to TRBJ1-1; D gene uncertain. The CDR3 spans 14 residues. Deletions cut 1 base from V and 0 bases from J, with 6 bases between. The germline V gene encodes CDR1 SEHNR and CDR2 FQNEAQ (reference sequence). This CDR3 is CASSLDPMNTEAFF. Written as DNA, the CDR3 is TGTGCCAGCAGCTTAGATCCCATGAACACTGAAGCTTTCTTT.

This clone has more than one count but fewer than ten. V gene TRBV9 combines with J gene TRBJ2-1, with no clear D. The germline V gene encodes CDR1 SGDLS and CDR2 YYNGEE. V lost 5 bases to trimming and J lost 8 bases, with 17 bases between them. The CDR3 is 14 amino acids. Written as DNA, the CDR3 is TGTGCCAGCAGTAAAGATAGTCCGTTCGATGAGCAGTTCTTC. It yields the protein CASSKDSPFDEQFF.

This clone appeared once. This sequence joins TRBV9 and TRBJ2-7; possibly TRBD1 for D (8 bases). Germline CDR1 reads SGDLS; CDR2 reads YYNGEE. Trimming left V 0 bases short and J 2 bases short, with 12 bases between. The CDR3 consists of 15 residues. The CDR3 sequence: CASSVDRGGPYEQYF. The CDR3 DNA is TGTGCCAGCAGCGTAGACAGGGGGGGACCCTACGAGCAGTACTTC.

This rearrangement joins TRBV6-6 to TRBJ2-3; 8 positions agree with TRBD1. CDR1 and CDR2 from the germline V gene are MNHNY and SVGAGI (reference sequence). CDR3 length equals 16 residues. J gave up 1 base and V 6 bases, and 9 bases lay outside the gene matches. The CDR3 DNA follows: TGTGCCAGCAGCCTTAACAGGGGGTTGGGCACAGATACGCAGTATTTT. This codes for CASSLNRGLGTDTQYF.